This TCR beta chain originates from a study of shared clonotypes between healthy human individuals. Repertoires were generated with immunoSEQ multiplex PCR, while TCRdb's copy carries only in-frame clones and drops some. The profile shows 2 million to 2.5 million clones, 90% to 95% of them singletons. CDR3 length: 16 amino acids. V lost 4 bases and J 1 base, leaving 14 bases between the germline ends. The germline V gene has CDR1 SGHRS and CDR2 YFSETQ. Naive CD8 populations comprised CD45RO-negative cells positively selected for CCR7, excluding terminally differentiated effector memory CD45RA+ cells.

This clonotype was sampled from a man aged 18 to 30 in good health. Some clones in this sample may be carry-over from other donors' samples. The material sequenced was naive CD8+ T cells from PBMCs. This rearrangement joins TRBV5-1 to TRBJ1-4, with D maybe TRBD1 (6 bases). The CDR3 sequence: CASSPGTIKTNEKLFF. In DNA form, the CDR3 reads TGCGCCAGCAGCCCGGGGACAATTAAAACTAATGAAAAACTGTTTTTT.